The 9 T cell receptor beta chains reported below all come from one sample, sequenced in a study of blood T cell repertoires in COVID-19 (dated by TCRdb to the early 2020s). Library method: the immunoSEQ multiplex PCR assay. The source is immuneACCESS, and TCRdb retained only in-frame sequences with V and J called. Part of the clones is not carried over; for the studies checked, unresolved V genes explain less than half of this, and the remainder is unexplained. Recorded for this sample are just over 300,000 clones; over 85% of them occurred a single time. In total, the top ten clones hold 1.5% to 2% of the sample. Sequences were obtained from peripheral blood. The source of these receptors is a woman aged 25 to 45 with COVID-19, enrolled during active disease.

This clone turned up a few times. The J gene is TRBJ1-6, the V gene TRBV3-1 (or the pseudogene TRBV3-2); TRBD1 aligns across 7 bases. The CDR3 sequence is 17 residues long. Germline V lookup: CDR1 LGHDT, CDR2 YNNKEL (reference sequence). The V and J ends lost 0 bases and 10 bases, in that order; junction bases with no gene match: 12. CDR3 nucleotide sequence: TGTGCCAGCAGCCAAGATCGGAGGGACAGATCCAGGTCACCCCTCCACTTT. This gives the protein CASSQDRRDRSRSPLHF.

The gene calls are TRBV25-1 and TRBJ1-1, with TRBD1 matching over 9 bases. The CDR3 length is 13 residues. With 9 bases clipped from V and 7 bases from J, the junction kept 9 bases outside the gene matches. Germline V gene data show CDR1 as MGHDK and CDR2 as SYGVNS. The CDR3 is CASMITGGYEAFF. The CDR3, as DNA: TGTGCCAGTATGATTACAGGGGGCTATGAAGCTTTCTTT.

The genes are TRBV19 and TRBJ2-7; TRBD1 might be the D (5 bases). CDR1 is LNHDA, CDR2 SQIVND, per germline (reference sequence). Trimming left V 3 bases short and J 4 bases short, with 16 bases between. This CDR3 region has 15 residues. The CDR3 protein is CASSIQRGSNYEQYF. The CDR3 bases are TGTGCCAGTAGTATCCAAAGGGGCAGCAATTACGAGCAGTACTTC.

CDR3 bases: TGTGCCAGCAGCCCCAAGCTGCGGGGTGGCTACACCTTC. Translation gives CASSPKLRGGYTF. This chain uses TRBV7-9 with TRBJ1-2; D uncertain. Germline-derived CDR1 and CDR2 are SEHNR and FQNEAQ (reference sequence). The CDR3 runs 13 residues. Trimming shortened V by 5 bases and J by 7 bases, and 14 bases separated the two germline ends.

The chain combines TRBV30 with TRBJ1-4; tentative D call: TRBD1 (6 bases). This CDR3 comprises 14 residues. The germline V gene has CDR1 GTSNPN and CDR2 SVGIG (reference sequence). V gave up 3 bases and J gave up 0 bases, with 8 bases separating them. CDR3 bases: TGTGCCTGGAGGGACAGAGCAACTAATGAAAAACTGTTTTTT. This translates into CAWRDRATNEKLFF. The entire variable domain, with the rest obtained from reference TRBV30 and TRBJ1-4, is as follows: SQTIHQWPATLVQPVGSPLSLECTVEGTSNPNLYWYRQAAGRGLQLLFYSVGIGQISSEVPQNLSASRPQDRQFILSSKKLLLSDSGFYLCAWRDRATNEKLFFGSGTQLSVL.

This sequence joins TRBV13 and TRBJ2-2, with a tentative D call TRBD2 (5 bases). Per the germline V gene, CDR1 is PRHDT and CDR2 is FYEKMQ (reference sequence). V gave up 3 bases and J gave up 5 bases, with 13 bases separating them. This CDR3 is 15 amino acids long. This CDR3 is CASSFRRMKTGELFF. CDR3 nucleotides: TGTGCCAGCAGCTTCAGGAGGATGAAAACCGGGGAGCTGTTTTTT.

The gene calls are TRBV2 and TRBJ2-7; D is unresolved. CDR3 size: 11 residues. The germline CDR1 and CDR2 sequences are SNHLY and FYNNEI. V was pared by 7 bases and J by 2 bases, with 6 bases between. CDR3 amino acids: CASTATYEQYV. The DNA of the CDR3 is TGTGCCAGCACCGCGACCTACGAGCAGTACGTC.

The chain joins TRBV3-1 (or the pseudogene TRBV3-2) to TRBJ1-6, with D hard to call. The V and J ends lost 2 bases and 8 bases respectively, with 22 bases between them. The CDR3 consists of 18 residues. Germline lookup yields CDR1 LGHDT and CDR2 YNNKEL (reference sequence). This CDR3 is CASSQIPLGGSLYSPLHF. The CDR3 coding sequence is TGTGCCAGCAGCCAAATCCCCCTCGGCGGGTCCCTTTATTCACCCCTCCACTTT.

The gene calls are TRBV5-5 and TRBJ2-5; D perhaps matches TRBD2 (6 bases). V was clipped by 3 bases and J by 2 bases, with 20 bases between them. The germline CDR1 and CDR2 sequences are SGHKS and YYEKEE (reference sequence). The CDR3 has 17 amino acids. CDR3 sequence reads: CASSWTYRGILQETQYF. The CDR3, as DNA: TGTGCCAGCAGCTGGACGTACCGGGGGATACTACAAGAGACCCAGTACTTC.